The present T cell receptor beta chain was sequenced within a study of regulatory T cells in long-lasting Graves disease. TCR beta libraries were built with iRepertoire HTBI primers and Arm-PCR of CDR3 regions. TCRdb re-derived calls from the multiplex PCR reads in MiXCR, one entry per CDR3 protein. The sample consists of hundreds of thousands of distinct CDR3 sequences, 18% of them appearing once. This CDR3 has 13 amino acids. In germline, CDR1 is SGHAT, CDR2 FQNNGV. V dropped 3 bases and J dropped 10 bases, with 13 bases sitting between them. Sample time point: newly diagnosed GD, antithyroid drugs for less than 3 months. Isolated PBMC RNA provided the starting material for the TCR library. This clonotype was seen many times.

The TCR sequence derives from a female donor with Graves disease. The material sequenced was peripheral blood mononuclear cells (PBMCs), taken at new diagnosis, from a patient treated with antithyroid drugs. This chain links TRBV11-2 with TRBJ2-1, with no clear D. The CDR3 DNA is TGTGCCAGCAGCTTCGACTGGATGGGGGAGCAGTTCTTC. Protein product: CASSFDWMGEQFF.